The entry below describes one T cell receptor beta chain. This CDR3 is built from 13 residues. The V segment lost 2 bases and the J segment 7 bases; nucleotides outside the gene matches: 5. CDR1 is SNHLY and CDR2 is FYNNEI in the germline V gene. This entry belongs to a study of chemoradiotherapy in HPV16-positive cancers. Profiling relied on immunoSEQ multiplex PCR, and the TCRdb table lists in-frame clones only, not all of them. This table has about 9,200 clones, roughly 78% appearing once. Sampling took place from a patient who underwent chemoradiotherapy. This chain connects TRBV2 to TRBJ2-7; 7 bases are a match to TRBD2. This receptor was identified in a human donor with HPV-associated anogenital cancer. This CDR3 reads CASSEYWEGEQYF. CDR3 in DNA: TGTGCCAGCAGTGAATATTGGGAGGGGGAGCAGTACTTC.